This T cell receptor (beta chain) was retrieved from a study of blood T cell repertoires in COVID-19. Study-wide context: Specimens from acute and convalescent COVID-19 originated in the United States, Italy and Spain. T cells, B-cell-depleted T cells, or PBMCs provided the cDNA or gDNA that served as material.

V lost 6 bases and J lost 3; bases outside the gene matches: 8. CDR3 length: 17 amino acids. Germline V gene sequence: CDR1 LNHDA, CDR2 SQIVND (reference sequence). Authors' methods: Nucleated cell counts were estimated from reference gene primer amplification. Generated by immunoSEQ multiplex PCR, the TCRdb table keeps only in-frame clones and is missing some. D and trimming come from the DNA, and the V and J calls and clone size come from that table. The sample carries 150,000 to 170,000 clones, about 80% recorded once. J is TRBJ1-6 and V is TRBV19; 10 nucleotides line up with TRBD1. The sample consisted of peripheral blood. The clonotype originates from a woman aged 55-70 years with acute or convalescent COVID-19. The CDR3 sequence is CASRSAGQGSYNSPLHF. The DNA for the CDR3 is TGTGCCAGTAGGTCGGCGGGACAGGGGAGCTATAATTCACCCCTCCACTTT.